Listed here are 22 T cell receptor beta chains from one sample, sequenced in a study of technical replicates of blood from a handful of donors. TCRdb's table, derived via immunoSEQ multiplex PCR, lists solely in-frame clones and lacks some. The profile shows about 70,000 clones, approximately 86% of them singletons. The sequencing input was PBMCs. The source of these receptors is a human donor in good health. Some clones in this sample may be carry-over from other donors' samples.

CDR3 loop: CASIHGQGRTEAFF. As DNA, the CDR3 is TGTGCCAGCATCCACGGACAGGGAAGGACTGAAGCTTTCTTT. V usage is TRBV28 and J usage is TRBJ1-1; the match to TRBD1 covers 8 bases. Germline V lookup: CDR1 MDHEN, CDR2 SYDVKM. This CDR3 is 14 amino acids long. The ends lost 7 bases at V and 5 bases at J; junction bases unmatched: 9.

The chain couples TRBV7-9 to TRBJ1-3; possible D gene TRBD1, 5 bases. This CDR3 spans 14 amino acids. The germline gives CDR1 SEHNR, CDR2 FQNEAQ (reference sequence). V was shortened by 3 bases and J by 2 bases, with 8 bases between the two germline ends. Here the CDR3 DNA reads TGTGCCAGCAGCTTTGTGGACACTGGAAACACCATATATTTT. It encodes CASSFVDTGNTIYF.

This chain connects TRBV29-1 to TRBJ2-7, with TRBD2 matching over 8 bases. Unmatched junction bases numbered 6, after V lost 6 bases and J lost 2 bases. Germline CDR1 is SQVTM and CDR2 is ANQGSEA. The CDR3 extends over 13 amino acids. The CDR3 protein is CSVTLAGTYEQYF. The CDR3 DNA reads as TGCAGCGTAACCTTAGCGGGGACCTACGAGCAGTACTTC.

The gene calls are TRBV10-3 and TRBJ2-6; TRBD1 might be the D (5 bases). The germline V gene encodes CDR1 ENHRY and CDR2 SYGVKD. V lost 3 bases and J 0 bases, leaving 9 bases between the germline ends. The length of the CDR3 is 16 residues. CDR3 sequence reads: CAISDPQGSGANVLTF. CDR3 bases: TGTGCCATCAGTGACCCGCAGGGCTCTGGGGCCAACGTCCTGACTTTC.

The gene calls are TRBV29-1 and TRBJ1-1; D may be TRBD1 (6 bases). This CDR3 is 15 amino acids long. V dropped 6 bases and J dropped 7 bases, with 24 bases sitting between them. CDR1 and CDR2 from the germline V gene are SQVTM and ANQGSEA. This CDR3 reads CSVFELGGAEIEAFF. Written as DNA, the CDR3 is TGCAGCGTCTTCGAACTTGGGGGCGCAGAGATTGAAGCTTTCTTT.

The chain employs TRBV5-8 and TRBJ1-5; 7 bases map to TRBD1. J was trimmed by 4 bases and V by 4 bases; bases with no gene match: 11. CDR3 length: 16 amino acids. The germline gives CDR1 SGHTS, CDR2 YDEGEE. Here the CDR3 DNA reads TGTGCCAGCAGCGTGGTGAGAGGGGGCCTAAATCAGCCCCAGCATTTT. Amino acid sequence: CASSVVRGGLNQPQHF.

This clone is a singleton in its sample. The V call is TRBV11-2, the J call TRBJ2-7, with D possibly TRBD2 on 5 matching bases. Trimming took off 4 bases at V and 2 bases at J, with 15 bases between the two ends. The CDR3 spans 15 residues. Germline CDR1 SGHAT, CDR2 FQNNGV. The CDR3 loop is CASSSRLRAPYEQYF. The CDR3 bases are TGTGCCAGCAGCTCCCGACTACGGGCACCCTACGAGCAGTACTTC.

This clone is a singleton in its sample. CDR3 DNA sequence: TGTGCCAGCAGCTTAGGGGGGGGCCCCTACGAGCAGTACTTC. This sequence encodes CASSLGGGPYEQYF. The chain joins TRBV7-8 to TRBJ2-7; possible D gene TRBD2, 7 bases. Germline values: CDR1 SGHVS, CDR2 FQNEAQ. Trimming stripped 1 base from V and 2 bases from J, with 9 bases between. This CDR3 has 14 residues. The whole variable domain, filled in from reference TRBV7-8 and TRBJ2-7, reads GAGVSQSPRYKVAKRGQDVALRCDPISGHVSLFWYQQALGQGPEFLTYFQNEAQLDKSGLPSDRFFAERPEGSVSTLKIQRTQQEDSAVYLCASSLGGGPYEQYFGPGTRLTVT.

V gene TRBV9 combines with J gene TRBJ2-7; 9 positions match TRBD1. J was trimmed by 8 bases and V by 3 bases; bases with no gene match: 9. CDR1 SGDLS and CDR2 YYNGEE come from the germline V gene. This CDR3 region has 14 residues. The CDR3, as DNA: TGTGCCAGCAGCGAAGAGGGGACAGGGACGCAGCAGTACTTC. Its translation: CASSEEGTGTQQYF.

The chain carries TRBV25-1 and TRBJ1-2; perhaps TRBD1 as D (5 bases). Trimming removed 5 bases from V and 7 bases from J, with 11 bases in between. The CDR3 covers 12 residues. Looked up from germline, CDR1 is MGHDK and CDR2 is SYGVNS. CDR3 protein: CASSKQGFGYTF. The DNA for the CDR3 is TGTGCCAGCAGTAAGCAGGGATTTGGCTACACCTTC.

The J gene is TRBJ2-1, the V gene TRBV7-2; 10 bases map to TRBD1. Losses at the gene ends were 5 bases for V and 9 bases for J; bases not matched to a gene: 7. The germline V gene has CDR1 SGHTA and CDR2 FQGNSA. This CDR3 is 14 amino acids long. In DNA, the CDR3 is TGTGCCAGCAGCAAGGACAGGGGGATAGGTGAGCAGTTCTTC. Protein sequence: CASSKDRGIGEQFF.

The chain combines TRBV10-1 with TRBJ2-1; 13 bases agree with TRBD2. Germline V CDR1 and CDR2: WNHNN, SYGVQD (reference sequence). The V segment lost 3 bases and the J segment 7 bases; nucleotides outside the gene matches: 6. The CDR3 has 16 amino acids. The CDR3 is CASSDLVLAGGNEQFF. CDR3 bases: TGCGCCAGCAGTGATTTGGTACTAGCGGGAGGGAATGAGCAGTTCTTC.

V and J are TRBV5-3 and TRBJ2-7, with a weak D call TRBD1 (6 bases). TRBV5-3 is treated as an ORF (open reading frame) with a function not yet certain. This CDR3 spans 12 amino acids. Trimming shortened V by 5 bases and J by 7 bases, and 13 bases separated the two germline ends. The CDR3 DNA reads as TGTGCCAGAAGTAGACAGGTGAAGGAGCAGTACTTC. This sequence encodes CARSRQVKEQYF.

This clone has just one count. This chain connects TRBV7-8 to TRBJ2-2; TRBD2 matches at 10 bases. The CDR3 consists of 16 residues. CDR1 is SGHVS, CDR2 FQNEAQ, per germline. Trimming removed 4 bases from V and 2 bases from J; junction bases left unmatched: 4. DNA of the CDR3: TGTGCCAGCAGCTCTGGGACTAGCGCCAACACCGGGGAGCTGTTTTTT. Translating gives CASSSGTSANTGELFF.

The genes are TRBV5-1 and TRBJ1-1, with 9 positions matching TRBD1. The CDR3 has 13 amino acids. With V trimmed by 4 bases and J by 11 bases, 9 bases remained unmatched. Germline V gives CDR1 SGHRS, CDR2 YFSETQ. The CDR3 loop is CASSLGTGQIAFF. CDR3 DNA sequence: TGCGCCAGCAGCCTAGGGACAGGGCAGATCGCTTTCTTT.

The gene calls are TRBV11-2 and TRBJ1-6, with TRBD1 matching over 7 bases. The V gene end was trimmed by 5 bases and the J gene end by 6 bases; junction bases not matched to a gene: 7. CDR1 and CDR2 (germline): SGHAT, FQNNGV. This CDR3 contains 15 residues. Written as DNA, the CDR3 is TGTGCCAGCAGCCCGCGACAGGGCGGTAATTCACCCCTCCACTTT. Protein: CASSPRQGGNSPLHF.

This chain links TRBV6-5 with TRBJ1-5; D remains unclear. The V gene's germline CDR1 is MNHEY and CDR2 SVGAGI. This CDR3 is built from 15 residues. V shed 2 bases and J shed 4 bases, with 12 bases lying between them. CDR3 in DNA: TGTGCCAGCAGTTACAACGGGATTGGGAATCAGCCCCAGCATTTT. This encodes CASSYNGIGNQPQHF.

The chain employs TRBV7-9 and TRBJ1-2, with TRBD1 as a possible D gene (5 bases). Trimming cost V 0 bases and J 5 bases, with 10 bases left between them. This CDR3 is built from 14 residues. From germline, CDR1 is SEHNR and CDR2 FQNEAQ (reference sequence). The CDR3 DNA reads TGTGCCAGCAGCTTAGCCGACGGGGGGTATGGCTACACCTTC. The encoded protein is CASSLADGGYGYTF.

The chain is built from TRBV5-4 and TRBJ1-2, with 8 bases identical to TRBD1. CDR3 length equals 14 residues. With V trimmed by 4 bases and J by 4 bases, 6 bases remained unmatched. Germline values: CDR1 SGHNT, CDR2 YYREEE (reference sequence). CDR3 in amino acids: CASSTGTGSYGYTF. DNA of the CDR3: TGTGCCAGCAGCACCGGGACAGGTAGCTATGGCTACACCTTC.

This clone was recorded a few times. The chain is built from TRBV12-5 and TRBJ1-6, with TRBD1 identical over 12 bases. J lost 7 bases, V lost 1 base, and 5 bases had no gene match. CDR3 length: 17 residues. Germline CDR1 LGHNT, CDR2 FRNRAP. The CDR3 region has the DNA TGTGCTAGTGGTTTGGGGGACAGGGGGCCTCCAAATTCACCCCTCCACTTT. This encodes CASGLGDRGPPNSPLHF.

The rearrangement joins TRBV28 to TRBJ1-2; 8 positions agree with TRBD1. This CDR3 is 14 amino acids long. Per the germline V gene, CDR1 is MDHEN and CDR2 is SYDVKM. The ends lost 6 bases at V and 7 bases at J; junction bases unmatched: 10. The CDR3 sequence is CASSSKTGALGYTF. For the CDR3, the DNA is TGTGCCAGCAGCTCTAAGACAGGGGCTCTTGGCTACACCTTC.

A single count supports this clone. J is TRBJ2-7 and V is TRBV7-2, with 8 bases fitting TRBD1. The CDR3 spans 14 residues. Germline V lookup: CDR1 SGHTA, CDR2 FQGNSA. Trimming at V came to 4 bases and at J to 5 bases, leaving 7 bases not matched to a gene. The CDR3 region has the DNA TGTGCCAGCAGCTCGGTGACAGGGGTTAACGAGCAGTACTTC. Residues: CASSSVTGVNEQYF. The full variable domain, completed using reference TRBV7-2 and TRBJ2-7, is GAGVSQSPSNKVTEKGKDVELRCDPISGHTALYWYRQSLGQGLEFLIYFQGNSAPDKSGLPSDRFSAERTGGSVSTLTIQRTQQEDSAVYLCASSSVTGVNEQYFGPGTRLTVT.